What follows are 17 T cell receptor beta chains derived from one specimen sequenced in a study of OX40 agonist ivuxolimab in advanced cancers. TCRdb's table, derived via immunoSEQ multiplex PCR, lists solely in-frame clones and lacks some. The sample carries 15,000 to 25,000 clones, about 86% recorded once. This sample comprised CD4+ or CD8+ T cells sorted from blood, obtained in a trial of the OX40 agonist ivuxolimab. The source is an adult with an advanced solid tumor such as melanoma, head and neck, liver or kidney cancer.

This clone is judged medium-sized. CDR3 amino acids: CASSWDSGNTIYF. The CDR3 region has the DNA TGTGCCAGCAGTTGGGACAGTGGAAACACCATATATTTT. V gene TRBV6-6 combines with J gene TRBJ1-3; 7 bases are shared with TRBD1. V dropped 4 bases and J dropped 3; count of bases not matched to a gene: 0. The V gene's germline CDR1 is MNHNY and CDR2 SVGAGI (reference sequence). The CDR3 length is 13 residues.

This clone was detected once. This chain joins TRBV19 and TRBJ2-7, with D perhaps assigned TRBD1 or TRBD2 (5 bases each). Germline V lookup: CDR1 LNHDA, CDR2 SQIVND (reference sequence). Trimming pared 7 bases from V and 7 bases from J, leaving 17 bases between. The CDR3 is 13 residues long. The CDR3 DNA reads as TGTGCCAGTAACTCCGGGGCCGATCTGGAGCAGTACTTC. Encoded protein: CASNSGADLEQYF.

The rearrangement uses TRBV7-9 and TRBJ2-7; possibly TRBD2 for D (5 bases). Germline assignment: CDR1 SEHNR and CDR2 FQNEAQ (reference sequence). The CDR3 extends over 13 amino acids. V was shortened by 8 bases and J by 2 bases, with 13 bases between the two germline ends. The CDR3 loop is CASARETTYEQYF. CDR3 in DNA: TGTGCCAGCGCTAGGGAGACGACCTACGAGCAGTACTTC. Using reference TRBV7-9 and TRBJ2-7 for the parts outside the CDR3, the full variable domain is DTGVSQNPRHKITKRGQNVTFRCDPISEHNRLYWYRQTLGQGPEFLTYFQNEAQLEKSRLLSDRFSAERPKGSFSTLEIQRTEQGDSAMYLCASARETTYEQYFGPGTRLTVT.

This clone rates as medium-sized. V gene TRBV7-9 combines with J gene TRBJ2-7; TRBD1 matches at 8 bases. The CDR3 is 15 amino acids. V was clipped by 1 base and J by 2 bases; unmatched bases: 4. Germline V gene data show CDR1 as SEHNR and CDR2 as FQNEAQ (reference sequence). The CDR3 DNA reads as TGTGCCAGCAGCTTAGATTGGACAGGGACCTACGAGCAGTACTTC. It is translated as CASSLDWTGTYEQYF.

The J gene is TRBJ1-5, the V gene TRBV28; D is uncertain. This CDR3 is 14 amino acids long. The germline V and J ends were trimmed by 6 bases and 4 bases, with 13 bases remaining between them. Looked up from germline, CDR1 is MDHEN and CDR2 is SYDVKM. The CDR3 sequence: CASRWVGRNQPQHF. CDR3 sequence (DNA): TGTGCCAGCAGGTGGGTAGGTCGGAATCAGCCCCAGCATTTT.

The chain joins TRBV27 to TRBJ2-3; a possible D gene is TRBD2 (5 bases). Trimming removed 3 bases at V and 4 bases at J, with 11 bases between. Germline V gene lookup returns CDR1 MNHEY and CDR2 SMNVEV (reference sequence). The length of the CDR3 is 14 residues. CDR3: CASSFAGTADTQYF. The DNA for the CDR3 is TGTGCCAGCAGTTTTGCGGGTACTGCAGATACGCAGTATTTT.

The chain couples TRBV5-1 to TRBJ2-1; 14 bases agree with TRBD2. Germline V gene sequence: CDR1 SGHRS, CDR2 YFSETQ. The CDR3 consists of 17 residues. Trimming removed 4 bases from V and 5 bases from J; junction bases left unmatched: 8. The CDR3, as DNA: TGCGCCAGCAGCCCAGGACTAGCGGGAGGATTAAACAATGAGCAGTTCTTC. Translation: CASSPGLAGGLNNEQFF.

V is TRBV5-4 and J is TRBJ2-7, with a tentative D call TRBD2 (5 bases). The ends were cut back, 0 bases at V and 2 bases at J, with 12 bases in the middle. The CDR3 totals 15 residues. Germline lookup yields CDR1 SGHNT and CDR2 YYREEE (reference sequence). The CDR3 loop is CASSLGAGLPYEQYF. The CDR3 bases are TGTGCCAGCAGCTTGGGAGCAGGACTCCCCTACGAGCAGTACTTC.

This chain uses TRBV9 with TRBJ2-1; no definite D call. The CDR3 contains 15 residues. Trimming cost V 4 bases and J 8 bases, with 19 bases left between them. CDR1 is SGDLS and CDR2 is YYNGEE in the germline V gene. CDR3: CASSLGWAIGDEQFF. CDR3 coding DNA: TGTGCCAGCAGCCTCGGATGGGCTATCGGCGATGAGCAGTTCTTC. Filled out from reference TRBV9 and TRBJ2-1, the complete variable domain reads DSGVTQTPKHLITATGQRVTLRCSPRSGDLSVYWYQQSLDQGLQFLIQYYNGEERAKGNILERFSAQQFPDLHSELNLSSLELGDSALYFCASSLGWAIGDEQFFGPGTRLTVL.

The genes are TRBV29-1 and TRBJ2-3; 10 bases are a match to TRBD1. J lost 2 bases, V lost 4 bases, and 15 bases had no gene match. CDR1 SQVTM and CDR2 ANQGSEA come from the germline V gene. CDR3 size: 18 residues. The CDR3 nucleotides read TGCAGCGTTGCTCCGGGACAGGGGATAATGACCCACACAGATACGCAGTATTTT. It codes for CSVAPGQGIMTHTDTQYF.

This clone has more than one count but fewer than ten. The J gene is TRBJ2-1, the V gene TRBV7-1; TRBD2 matches 10 bases. TRBV7-1 carries the ORF label, with uncertain function. The CDR3 is 14 residues long. V gave up 4 bases and J gave up 7 bases; unmatched junction bases: 4. Here the CDR3 DNA reads TGTGCCAGCAGCTTGCTAGCGGGAGTTAATGAGCAGTTCTTC. Its protein is CASSLLAGVNEQFF.

The genes are TRBV10-3 and TRBJ2-1, with no clear D. CDR3 length equals 16 residues. Between the trimmed V and J ends, which lost 2 bases and 1 base, there was a span of 12 bases. Germline CDR1 and CDR2: ENHRY and SYGVKD. The DNA for the CDR3 is TGTGCCATCAGTGAGCCCACAAGATATTCCTACAATGAGCAGTTCTTC. Protein: CAISEPTRYSYNEQFF.

The chain is built from TRBV2 and TRBJ2-3, with no clear D. The germline V and J ends were trimmed by 8 bases and 2 bases, with 14 bases remaining between them. Per the germline V gene, CDR1 is SNHLY and CDR2 is FYNNEI. The length of the CDR3 is 14 residues. CDR3 in DNA: TGTGCCAGCCTGGTGTCTCCCTACACAGATACGCAGTATTTT. This sequence encodes CASLVSPYTDTQYF.

The CDR3: CASTPSYGINEQYF. The CDR3 DNA is TGTGCCAGCACTCCCAGTTACGGGATCAACGAGCAGTACTTC. The chain is built from TRBV28 and TRBJ2-7; possible D gene TRBD2, 5 bases. The V gene's germline CDR1 is MDHEN and CDR2 SYDVKM. The CDR3 is 14 residues long. Trimming removed 7 bases at V and 5 bases at J, with 18 bases between.

This chain joins TRBV28 and TRBJ2-6; the match to TRBD1 covers 11 bases. There are 19 residues in the CDR3. Germline values: CDR1 MDHEN, CDR2 SYDVKM. V trimming: 6 bases; J trimming: 0 bases; junction bases outside the gene matches: 10. The CDR3 DNA reads as TGTGCCAGCAGGTCTAGGACAGGGGGCCGAAGCTCTGGGGCCAACGTCCTGACTTTC. Residues: CASRSRTGGRSSGANVLTF.

This sequence joins TRBV30 and TRBJ2-1; tentative D call: TRBD2 (5 bases). V dropped 8 bases and J dropped 4 bases, with 12 bases sitting between them. The CDR3 spans 12 residues. The V gene's germline CDR1 is GTSNPN and CDR2 SVGIG (reference sequence). CDR3 sequence: CAGEGVYNEQFF. The CDR3, as DNA: TGTGCCGGCGAGGGAGTATACAATGAGCAGTTCTTC.

Regarding this clone: Relative to the germline gene, one junction end is altered; a read error may explain this. The rearrangement joins TRBV2 to TRBJ2-2; no reliable D call. Germline CDR1 SNHLY, CDR2 FYNNEI. CDR3 length: 13 amino acids. The CDR3 region is CASSEGVPGELFF. The CDR3 DNA reads TGTGCCAGCAGCGAAGGAGTTCCCGGGGAGCTGTTTTTT.